This T cell receptor beta chain is drawn from a study of T cell responses to AZD1222 COVID-19 vaccine. In the case of this clone: Its antigen is not identified.

Whole-study results and caveats: Nearly half of unique spike-specific TCRs reportedly avoided B.1.351 and B.1.1.7 mutated regions.

Generated by immunoSEQ multiplex PCR, the TCRdb table keeps only in-frame clones and is missing some. The sample lists 140,000 to 150,000 clones; roughly 90% were seen once. This CDR3 spans 12 amino acids. With 3 bases removed from V and 4 bases from J, the gap between germline ends came to 4 bases. The chain carries TRBV12-3 or TRBV12-4 and TRBJ1-3; D is unresolved. This TCR was sampled from an adult who received the MenACWY meningococcal vaccine as a control. This material consisted of peripheral blood, taken 28 days after the second dose of the MenACWY control vaccine. The CDR3 is CASSFTGNTIYF. In nucleotides, the CDR3 is TGTGCCAGCAGTTTTACCGGAAACACCATATATTTT.